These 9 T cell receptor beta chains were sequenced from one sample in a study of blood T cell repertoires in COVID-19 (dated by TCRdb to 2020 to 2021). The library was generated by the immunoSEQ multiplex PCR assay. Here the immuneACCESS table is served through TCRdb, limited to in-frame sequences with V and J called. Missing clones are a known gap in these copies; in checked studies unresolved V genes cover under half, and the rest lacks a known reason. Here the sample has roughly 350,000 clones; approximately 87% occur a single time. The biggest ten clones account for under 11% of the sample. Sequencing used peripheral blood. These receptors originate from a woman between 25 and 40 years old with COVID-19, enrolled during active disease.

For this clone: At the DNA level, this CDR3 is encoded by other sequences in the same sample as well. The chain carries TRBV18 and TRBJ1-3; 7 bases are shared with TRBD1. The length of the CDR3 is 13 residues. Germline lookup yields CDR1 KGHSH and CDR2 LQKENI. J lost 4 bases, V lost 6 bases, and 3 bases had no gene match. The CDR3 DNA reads TGTGCCAGCTCGCAGGGACAGGGAAACACCATATATTTT. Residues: CASSQGQGNTIYF.

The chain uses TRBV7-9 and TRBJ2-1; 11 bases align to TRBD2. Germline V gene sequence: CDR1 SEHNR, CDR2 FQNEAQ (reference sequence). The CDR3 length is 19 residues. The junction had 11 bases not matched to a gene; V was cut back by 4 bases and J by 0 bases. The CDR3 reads CASSSLAGVTRASYNEQFF. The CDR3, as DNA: TGTGCCAGCAGCTCACTAGCGGGAGTGACACGAGCCTCCTACAATGAGCAGTTCTTC.

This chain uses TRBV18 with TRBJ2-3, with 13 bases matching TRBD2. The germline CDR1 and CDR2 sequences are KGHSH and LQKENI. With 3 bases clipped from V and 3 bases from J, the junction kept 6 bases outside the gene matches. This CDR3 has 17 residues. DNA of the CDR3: TGTGCCAGCTCACCGTCCGGACTAGCGGGAGTGACAGATACGCAGTATTTT. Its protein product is CASSPSGLAGVTDTQYF.

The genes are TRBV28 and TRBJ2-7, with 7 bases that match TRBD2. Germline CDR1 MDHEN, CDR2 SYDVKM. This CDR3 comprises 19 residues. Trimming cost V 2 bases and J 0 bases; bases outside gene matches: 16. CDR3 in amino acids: CASSLRLAELALSSYEQYF. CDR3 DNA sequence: TGTGCCAGCAGTTTAAGACTGGCGGAACTAGCGCTCAGCTCCTACGAGCAGTACTTC.

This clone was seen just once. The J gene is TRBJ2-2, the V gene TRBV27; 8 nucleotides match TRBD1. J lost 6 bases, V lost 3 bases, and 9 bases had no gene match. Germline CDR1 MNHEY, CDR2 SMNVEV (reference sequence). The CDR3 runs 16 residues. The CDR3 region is CASSFSRTGRAGELFF. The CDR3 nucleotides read TGTGCCAGCAGTTTTTCCCGGACAGGGAGAGCCGGGGAGCTGTTTTTT.

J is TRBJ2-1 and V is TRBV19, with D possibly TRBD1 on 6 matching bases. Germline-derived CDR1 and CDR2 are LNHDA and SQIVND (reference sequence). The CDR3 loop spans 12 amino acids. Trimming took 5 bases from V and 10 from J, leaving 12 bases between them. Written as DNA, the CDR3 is TGTGCCAGTAGTCACAGGGTCGGAGAGCAGTTCTTC. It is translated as CASSHRVGEQFF.

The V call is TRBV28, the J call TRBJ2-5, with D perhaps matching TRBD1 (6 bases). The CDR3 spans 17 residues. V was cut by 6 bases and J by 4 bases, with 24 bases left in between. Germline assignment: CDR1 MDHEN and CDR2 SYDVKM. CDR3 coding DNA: TGTGCCAGCAGCCGAGATGGATCAGGGGCGCGGCGAGAGACCCAGTACTTC. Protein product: CASSRDGSGARRETQYF.

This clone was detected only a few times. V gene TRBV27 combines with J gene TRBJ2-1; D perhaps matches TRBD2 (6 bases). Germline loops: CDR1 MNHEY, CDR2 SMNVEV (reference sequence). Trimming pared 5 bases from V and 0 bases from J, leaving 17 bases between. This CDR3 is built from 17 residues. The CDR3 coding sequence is TGTGCCAGCAGTCCGGGGGTAGCGAGCCACTCCTACAATGAGCAGTTCTTC. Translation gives CASSPGVASHSYNEQFF.

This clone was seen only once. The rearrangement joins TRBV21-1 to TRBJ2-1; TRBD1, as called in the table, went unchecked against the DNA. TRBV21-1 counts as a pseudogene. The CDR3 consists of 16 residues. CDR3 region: CASSKNKRTGYNEQFF. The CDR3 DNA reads TGTGCCAGCAGCAAAAACAAGAGGACAGGCTACAATGAGCAGTTCTTC.